The source of this T cell receptor beta chain is a study of cytomegalovirus exposure and HLA in healthy donors. Study-level points and caveats: Sequencing likely generated an artifact that appeared as a cluster of highly shared sequence variants.

Germline CDR1 and CDR2: SGHVS and FQNEAQ. This CDR3 has 13 residues. The V end lost 1 base, the J end lost 2 bases, and 5 bases lay between the germline ends. The PCR was carried out with 60 Vbeta primers and 13 Jbeta primers. Profiled with immunoSEQ multiplex PCR; TCRdb holds only in-frame clones, not every one. The sample totals tens of thousands of clones; its top ten clones hold 8.9%. A word on this clone: Its antigen is undetermined.

The source material was PBMCs. J is TRBJ1-2 and V is TRBV7-8; D is uncertain. The clonotype originates from a man aged 45 to 65 in good health and CMV-seropositive. CDR3 sequence reads: CASSLVLNYGYTF. The CDR3 nucleotides are TGTGCCAGCAGCTTAGTCCTAAACTATGGCTACACCTTC.